This T cell receptor (beta chain) was identified in a study of vaccination and CD4 T cells after COVID-19. Study background: Post-vaccine sampling followed dose two by a median roughly 70 days (range 14 to 241). The authors exposed cells to overlapping spike peptides derived from SARS-CoV-2, HCoV-NL63, HCoV-OC43 and HCoV-229E. Either a CEFX pool, an HIV-1 Nef pool, or no peptide was added to control cultures.

The assay that was used to sequence DNA from cultured CD4+ T cells was the Oncomine TCR Beta short-read assay. TCRdb reanalysed the PCR reads using MiXCR and keeps one entry per CDR3 protein. The sample shows 14,000 to 15,000 distinct CDR3 sequences, around half of them seen only once. The CDR3 length is 14 residues. Germline V gene sequence: CDR1 MNHEY, CDR2 SVGAGI. The V gene end was trimmed by 4 bases and the J gene end by 2 bases; junction bases not matched to a gene: 4. As for this clonotype: Its antigen is unknown.

The treatment here: roughly ten-day PBMC culture with coronavirus spike peptide pools or control peptides (ViraFEST assay). The receptor's source is a human donor with COVID-19. The source was cultured CD4+ T cells from blood, collected after SARS-CoV-2 vaccination. The rearrangement uses TRBV6-5 and TRBJ1-1, with 7 bases identical to TRBD1. The CDR3 DNA is TGTGCCAGCAGTTGGGGACAGCAAAACACTGAAGCTTTCTTT. Residues: CASSWGQQNTEAFF.